This T cell receptor beta chain was identified during a study of beta chain features in type 1 diabetes. Germline loops: CDR1 MDHEN, CDR2 SYDVKM. The CDR3 covers 14 residues. V was clipped by 6 bases and J by 4 bases; unmatched bases: 6. Donors contributed one heparinised blood draw apiece, averaging about 116 mL. Sorting that relied on CD45RO/CCR7/CD25/CD127/CD95/CD27 yielded CD4+ naive, central memory, regulatory and stem cell-like memory cells. The entirety of the isolated RNA underwent reverse transcription, so expressed TCRB transcripts were sequenced. Using immunoSEQ multiplex PCR, the repertoire was profiled, and TCRdb retains in-frame clones only, with some absent. The data hold some 150,000 clones, with 48% observed a single time.

What was sequenced was Tregs from blood. The sequence was obtained from a man in his late teens or twenties in good health. This rearrangement joins TRBV28 to TRBJ2-1, with 7 bases aligning to TRBD2. The CDR3 region has the DNA TGTGCCAGCAGGTCTAGCGGACCGTACAATGAGCAGTTCTTC. It translates to CASRSSGPYNEQFF.